These 15 T cell receptor beta chains share one sample of origin, sequenced in a study of blood T cell repertoires in COVID-19. The data were produced by immunoSEQ multiplex PCR, yet TCRdb's version contains in-frame clones alone and is incomplete. The data contain some 510,000 clones, roughly 90% of them singletons. Sequencing was performed on PBMCs or T cells enriched from blood (not recorded which). Source of these receptors: a woman aged 40 to 50 who had recovered from COVID-19.

The V gene is TRBV6-5, the J gene TRBJ1-1, with D tentatively TRBD1 (5 bases). V was shortened by 1 base and J by 5 bases, with 14 bases between the two germline ends. The CDR3 is 15 amino acids. Germline CDR1 and CDR2: MNHEY and SVGAGI. As DNA, the CDR3 is TGTGCCAGCAGTTACTTTGGGGCAGAAGGAACTGAAGCTTTCTTT. It codes for CASSYFGAEGTEAFF.

The CDR3 coding sequence is TGTGCCAGCGTGGGACTAGCTCAGGCCGGGGAGCTGTTTTTT. Residues: CASVGLAQAGELFF. This chain connects TRBV2 to TRBJ2-2, with 9 bases fitting TRBD2. Germline values: CDR1 SNHLY, CDR2 FYNNEI. The CDR3 has 14 amino acids. V was clipped by 8 bases and J by 6 bases; unmatched bases: 7.

The genes are TRBV27 and TRBJ1-5, with TRBD1 matching 7 bases. Looked up from germline, CDR1 is MNHEY and CDR2 is SMNVEV (reference sequence). This CDR3 has 13 residues. Trimming removed 5 bases from V and 5 bases from J; junction bases left unmatched: 3. The CDR3 DNA sequence: TGTGCCAGCAGTCCACAGGGGTATCAGCCCCAGCATTTT. Its protein is CASSPQGYQPQHF.

CDR3 region: CASSETVGNQPQHF. The CDR3 DNA is TGTGCCAGTAGTGAAACAGTGGGCAATCAGCCCCAGCATTTT. V is TRBV19 and J is TRBJ1-5; D remains ambiguous. The ends were cut back, 5 bases at V and 2 bases at J, with 10 bases in the middle. Germline CDR1 and CDR2: LNHDA and SQIVND (reference sequence). The CDR3 runs 14 residues.

The chain combines TRBV2 with TRBJ1-2; TRBD1 aligns across 7 bases. Trimming removed 5 bases from V and 2 bases from J; junction bases left unmatched: 5. From germline, CDR1 is SNHLY and CDR2 FYNNEI. The CDR3 has 14 amino acids. The CDR3 protein is CASSPRDRNYGYTF. The CDR3 region has the DNA TGTGCCAGCAGTCCCCGGGACAGAAACTATGGCTACACCTTC.

The chain is built from TRBV15 and TRBJ1-1; D gene ambiguous. V lost 0 bases to trimming and J lost 0 bases, with 14 bases between them. Germline CDR1 and CDR2: LNHNV and YYDKDF (reference sequence). CDR3 length equals 17 residues. In nucleotides, the CDR3 is TGTGCCACCAGCAGAGATGCCGGCGGAAGCATGAACACTGAAGCTTTCTTT. Its protein is CATSRDAGGSMNTEAFF.

The chain is built from TRBV11-3 and TRBJ2-5; D is perhaps TRBD1 (6 bases). Deletions cut 4 bases from V and 3 bases from J, with 15 bases between. Germline CDR1 is SGHNT and CDR2 is YENEEA. The CDR3 covers 15 residues. The CDR3 spells CASSSTGRWEETQYF. The CDR3 DNA reads TGTGCCAGCAGCTCGACAGGTCGGTGGGAAGAGACCCAGTACTTC.

This chain joins TRBV2 and TRBJ1-5, with TRBD1 matching 7 bases. The CDR3 runs 14 residues. With V trimmed by 7 bases and J by 3 bases, 6 bases remained unmatched. The germline gives CDR1 SNHLY, CDR2 FYNNEI. CDR3: CASTFDRVNQPQHF. The DNA of the CDR3 is TGTGCCAGCACGTTTGACAGGGTCAATCAGCCCCAGCATTTT.

This chain uses TRBV6-5 with TRBJ2-1; the match to TRBD2 covers 10 bases. Trimming cost V 6 bases and J 5 bases; bases outside gene matches: 4. This CDR3 has 14 residues. Germline V gives CDR1 MNHEY, CDR2 SVGAGI. The CDR3 region is CASRKLAGHNEQFF. The DNA of the CDR3 is TGTGCCAGCAGAAAACTAGCGGGGCACAATGAGCAGTTCTTC.

The rearrangement links TRBV11-2 to TRBJ2-7; D is unclear. There are 14 residues in the CDR3. The V end lost 5 bases, the J end lost 4 bases, and 15 bases lay between the germline ends. In germline, CDR1 is SGHAT, CDR2 FQNNGV. Here the CDR3 DNA reads TGTGCCAGCAGCATCGGAGTATACCCTTACGAGCAGTACTTC. The encoded protein is CASSIGVYPYEQYF.

The chain recombines TRBV28 with TRBJ1-1; no firm D call. V shed 7 bases and J shed 8 bases, with 14 bases lying between them. This CDR3 contains 12 residues. Germline V CDR1 and CDR2: MDHEN, SYDVKM. The DNA for the CDR3 is TGTGCCAGCACCCCGCGCTCCTCCGAAGCTTTCTTT. Translation: CASTPRSSEAFF.

The J gene is TRBJ1-1, the V gene TRBV7-2; D may be TRBD1 (5 bases). Germline lookup yields CDR1 SGHTA and CDR2 FQGNSA. The CDR3 is made up of 11 amino acids. V dropped 8 bases and J dropped 4 bases, with 8 bases sitting between them. As DNA, the CDR3 is TGTGCCAGCGGGGCTGGCACTGAAGCTTTCTTT. It encodes CASGAGTEAFF.

The chain links TRBV7-9 to TRBJ1-1; 8 bases match TRBD1. V dropped 4 bases and J dropped 11; count of bases not matched to a gene: 6. Germline assignment: CDR1 SEHNR and CDR2 FQNEAQ (reference sequence). The CDR3 loop spans 12 amino acids. The CDR3, as DNA: TGTGCCAGCAGCTCCTCGGACAGGGAGGCTTTCTTT. Translating gives CASSSSDREAFF.

V and J are TRBV15 and TRBJ2-1; D not certain. Deletions cut 0 bases from V and 9 bases from J, with 9 bases between. Germline lookup yields CDR1 LNHNV and CDR2 YYDKDF (reference sequence). The CDR3 runs 13 residues. The CDR3 loop reads CATSRDRRGEQFF. The CDR3 coding sequence is TGTGCCACCAGCAGAGATCGGCGAGGTGAGCAGTTCTTC.

The chain employs TRBV19 and TRBJ1-6; 8 bases fit TRBD1. The CDR3 extends over 18 amino acids. Germline CDR1 and CDR2: LNHDA and SQIVND (reference sequence). With V trimmed by 2 bases and J by 9 bases, 15 bases remained unmatched. CDR3 protein: CASSINGRWQGAGSPLHF. The CDR3, as DNA: TGTGCCAGTAGTATAAACGGACGATGGCAGGGGGCAGGTTCACCCCTCCACTTT.